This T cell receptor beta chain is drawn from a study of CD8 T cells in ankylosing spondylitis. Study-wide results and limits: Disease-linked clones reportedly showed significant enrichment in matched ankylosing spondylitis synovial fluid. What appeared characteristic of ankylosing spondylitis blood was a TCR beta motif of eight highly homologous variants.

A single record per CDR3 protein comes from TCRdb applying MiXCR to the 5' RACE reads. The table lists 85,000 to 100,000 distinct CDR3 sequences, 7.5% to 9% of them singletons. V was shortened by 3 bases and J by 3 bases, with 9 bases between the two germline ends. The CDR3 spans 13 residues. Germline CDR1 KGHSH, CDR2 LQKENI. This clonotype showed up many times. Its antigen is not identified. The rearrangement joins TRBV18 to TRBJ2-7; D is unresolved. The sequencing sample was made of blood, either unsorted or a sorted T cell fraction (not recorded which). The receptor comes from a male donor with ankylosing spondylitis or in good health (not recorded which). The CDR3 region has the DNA TGTGCCAGCTCACCGACGGCGGACTACGAGCAGTACTTC. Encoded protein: CASSPTADYEQYF. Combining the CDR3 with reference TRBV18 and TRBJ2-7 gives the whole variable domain NAGVMQNPRHLVRRRGQEARLRCSPMKGHSHVYWYRQLPEEGLKFMVYLQKENIIDESGMPKERFSAEFPKEGPSILRIQQVVRGDSAAYFCASSPTADYEQYFGPGTRLTVT.